Below, one T cell receptor beta chain is given with its context. Its antigen remains unidentified. There are no base qualities to consult, and no much larger clone falls within one base. In Seattle, one collaborating source enrolled patients while the infection was active and tracked those patients longitudinally over the course of disease. Collaborating institutions collected whole blood in K2EDTA tubes following their own protocols. For TCRbeta analysis, collaborators shipped samples as frozen whole blood, isolated PBMCs, or DNA extracted from either of those sample types. The immunoSEQ Assay, a bias-controlled multiplex PCR, was used to amplify TCRbeta CDR3 regions from genomic DNA. The published analysis was carried out like this. Nucleated cell counts per sample were estimated from amplification of reference gene primers within the assay. To quantify the absolute abundance of each unique TCRbeta CDR3 rearrangement, sequence reads were collapsed and filtered. Productive Simpson clonality was computed per sample as the square root of Simpson's diversity index over productive rearrangements. The table comes from immuneACCESS by way of TCRdb, which keeps in-frame sequences with V and J called. Part of the clones is missing from these tables; in studies checked, under half for an unresolved V gene and the rest for unknown reasons. V and J calls and clone size come straight from that table; D and trimming were deduced from the DNA. Present in this sample are about 190,000 clones, approximately 85% of which were seen just once. The ten biggest clones cover around 7% of the sample.

This entry comes from a study of blood T cell repertoires in COVID-19 (dated by TCRdb to the early 2020s). Describing the broader study: Collaborator samples came from the United States, Italy and Spain and covered acute and convalescent phases of COVID-19. The material from the prospective study consisted of cDNA or gDNA derived from T cells, B-cell-depleted T cells, or PBMCs. Subjects who had been exposed to COVID-19, were actively infected with it, or had recovered from it provided the deeply sampled blood TCRbeta repertoires that made up the dataset. The repertoires were released in a freely available public database intended as a resource for research on the immune response to SARS-CoV-2. Samples were obtained from the ongoing ImmuneRACE study (first 160 participants) and from over 1,000 subjects provided by 6 global collaborators. Sample metadata almost always included a de-identified subject ID, COVID-19 status, age in years and sex. Where available, HLA class I and class II types were taken from metadata supplied by the sample provider and were not determined by assay-based typing.

Points the paper makes about the study in general: The amount of clinical and demographic metadata varied by source and participant and was provided uncurated.

This clonotype was obtained from a man older than 75 with COVID-19, enrolled during active disease. The sequenced sample was peripheral blood.

The nucleotide sequence reads TGCGCCAGCAGCCAAGACGTCAGGGAGGATGGCTACACCTTC. This encodes CASSQDVREDGYTF. The V and J segments used are TRBV4-1 and TRBJ1-2; tentative D gene TRBD1, with 5 bases matching. V and J are truncated by 0 bases and 6 bases respectively, leaving an intervening sequence of 11 bases. The germline V gene supplies CDR1 MGHRA and CDR2 YSYEKL. From cysteine to phenylalanine, the CDR3 is 14 amino acids long. Only the CDR3 portion is preserved as DNA: 42 bases, with reading frame beginning at the first base.